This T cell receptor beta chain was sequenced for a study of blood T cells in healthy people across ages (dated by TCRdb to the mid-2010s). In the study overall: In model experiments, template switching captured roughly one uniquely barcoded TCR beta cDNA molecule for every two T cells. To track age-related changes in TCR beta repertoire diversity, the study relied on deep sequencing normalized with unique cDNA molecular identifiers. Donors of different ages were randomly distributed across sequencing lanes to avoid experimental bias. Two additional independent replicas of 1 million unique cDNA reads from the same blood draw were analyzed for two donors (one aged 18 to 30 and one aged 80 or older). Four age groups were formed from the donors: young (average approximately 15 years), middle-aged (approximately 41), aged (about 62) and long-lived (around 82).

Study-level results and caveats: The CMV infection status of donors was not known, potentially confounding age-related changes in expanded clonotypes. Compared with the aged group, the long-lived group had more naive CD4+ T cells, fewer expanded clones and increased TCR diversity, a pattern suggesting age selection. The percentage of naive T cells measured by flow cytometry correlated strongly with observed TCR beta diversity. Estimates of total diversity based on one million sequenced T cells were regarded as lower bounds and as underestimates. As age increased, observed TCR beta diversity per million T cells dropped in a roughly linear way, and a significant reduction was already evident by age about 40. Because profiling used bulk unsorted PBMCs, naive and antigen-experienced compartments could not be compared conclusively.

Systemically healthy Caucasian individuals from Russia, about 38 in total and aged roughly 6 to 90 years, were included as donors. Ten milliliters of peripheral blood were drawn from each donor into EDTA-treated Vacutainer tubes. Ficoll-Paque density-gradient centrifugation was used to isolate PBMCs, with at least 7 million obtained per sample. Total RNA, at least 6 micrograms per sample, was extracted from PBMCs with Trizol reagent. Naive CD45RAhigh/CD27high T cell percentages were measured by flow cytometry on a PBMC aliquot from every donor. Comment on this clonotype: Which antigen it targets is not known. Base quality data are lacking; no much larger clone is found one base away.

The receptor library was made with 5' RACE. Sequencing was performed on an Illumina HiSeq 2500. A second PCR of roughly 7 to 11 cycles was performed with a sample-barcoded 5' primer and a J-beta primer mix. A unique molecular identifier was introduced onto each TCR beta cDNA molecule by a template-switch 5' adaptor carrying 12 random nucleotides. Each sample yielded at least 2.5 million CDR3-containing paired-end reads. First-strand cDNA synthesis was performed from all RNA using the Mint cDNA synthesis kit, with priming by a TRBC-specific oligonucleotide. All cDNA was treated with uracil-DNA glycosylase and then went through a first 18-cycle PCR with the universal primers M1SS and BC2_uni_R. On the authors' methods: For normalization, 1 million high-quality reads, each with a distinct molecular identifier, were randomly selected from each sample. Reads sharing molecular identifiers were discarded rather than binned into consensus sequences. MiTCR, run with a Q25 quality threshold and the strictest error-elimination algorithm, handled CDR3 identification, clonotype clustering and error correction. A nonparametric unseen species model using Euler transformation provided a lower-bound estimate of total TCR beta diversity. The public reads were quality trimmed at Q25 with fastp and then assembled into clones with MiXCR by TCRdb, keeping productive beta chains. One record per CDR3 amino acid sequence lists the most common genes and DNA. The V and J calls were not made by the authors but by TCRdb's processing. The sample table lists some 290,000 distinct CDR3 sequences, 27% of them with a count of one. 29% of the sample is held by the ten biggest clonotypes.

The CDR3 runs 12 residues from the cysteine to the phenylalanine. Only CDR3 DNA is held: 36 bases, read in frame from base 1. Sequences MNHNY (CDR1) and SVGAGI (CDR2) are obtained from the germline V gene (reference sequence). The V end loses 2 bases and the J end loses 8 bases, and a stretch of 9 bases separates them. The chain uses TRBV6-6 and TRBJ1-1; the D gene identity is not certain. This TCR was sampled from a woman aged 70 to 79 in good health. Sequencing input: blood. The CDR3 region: CASSYGDLEAFF. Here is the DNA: TGTGCCAGCAGTTACGGCGACTTGGAAGCTTTCTTT.